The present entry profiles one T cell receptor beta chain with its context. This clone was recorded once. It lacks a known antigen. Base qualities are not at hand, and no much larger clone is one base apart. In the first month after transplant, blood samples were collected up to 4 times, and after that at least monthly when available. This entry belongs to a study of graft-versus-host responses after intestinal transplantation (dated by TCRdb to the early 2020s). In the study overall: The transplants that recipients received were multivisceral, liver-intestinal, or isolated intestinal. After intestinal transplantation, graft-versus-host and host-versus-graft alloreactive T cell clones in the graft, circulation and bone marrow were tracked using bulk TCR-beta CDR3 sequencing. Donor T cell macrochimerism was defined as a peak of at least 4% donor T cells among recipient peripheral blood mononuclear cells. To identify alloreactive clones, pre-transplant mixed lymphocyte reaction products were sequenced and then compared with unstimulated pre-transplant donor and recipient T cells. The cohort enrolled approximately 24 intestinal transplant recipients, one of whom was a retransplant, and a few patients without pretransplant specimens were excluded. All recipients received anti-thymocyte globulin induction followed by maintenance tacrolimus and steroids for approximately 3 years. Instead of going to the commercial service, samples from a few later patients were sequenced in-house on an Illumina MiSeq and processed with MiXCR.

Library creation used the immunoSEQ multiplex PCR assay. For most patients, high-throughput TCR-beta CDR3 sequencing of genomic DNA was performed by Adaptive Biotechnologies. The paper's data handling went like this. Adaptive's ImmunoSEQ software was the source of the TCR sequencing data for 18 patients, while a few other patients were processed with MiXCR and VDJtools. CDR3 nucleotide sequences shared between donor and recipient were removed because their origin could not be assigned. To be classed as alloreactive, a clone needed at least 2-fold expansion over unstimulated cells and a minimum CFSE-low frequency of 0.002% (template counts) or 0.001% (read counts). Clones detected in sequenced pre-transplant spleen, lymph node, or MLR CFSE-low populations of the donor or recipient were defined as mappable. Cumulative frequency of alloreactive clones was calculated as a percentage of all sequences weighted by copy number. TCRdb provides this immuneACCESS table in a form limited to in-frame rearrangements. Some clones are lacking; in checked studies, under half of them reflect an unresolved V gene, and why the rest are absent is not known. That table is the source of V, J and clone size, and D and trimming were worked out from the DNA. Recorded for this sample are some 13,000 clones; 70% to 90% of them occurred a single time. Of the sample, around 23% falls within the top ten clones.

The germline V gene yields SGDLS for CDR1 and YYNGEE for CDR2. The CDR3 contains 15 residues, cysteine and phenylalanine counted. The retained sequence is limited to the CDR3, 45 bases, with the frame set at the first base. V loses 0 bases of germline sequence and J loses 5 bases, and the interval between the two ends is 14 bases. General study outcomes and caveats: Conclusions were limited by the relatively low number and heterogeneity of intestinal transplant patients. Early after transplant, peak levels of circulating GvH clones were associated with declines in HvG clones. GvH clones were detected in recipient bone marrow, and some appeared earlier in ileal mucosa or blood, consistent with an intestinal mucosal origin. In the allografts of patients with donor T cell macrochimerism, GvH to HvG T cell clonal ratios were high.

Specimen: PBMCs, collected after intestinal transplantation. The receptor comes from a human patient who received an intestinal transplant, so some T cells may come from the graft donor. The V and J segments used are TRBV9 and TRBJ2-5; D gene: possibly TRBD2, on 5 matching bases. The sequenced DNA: TGTGCCAGCAGCGTAGGCGGAGGTAGGGCGGAGACCCAGTACTTC. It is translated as CASSVGGGRAETQYF.